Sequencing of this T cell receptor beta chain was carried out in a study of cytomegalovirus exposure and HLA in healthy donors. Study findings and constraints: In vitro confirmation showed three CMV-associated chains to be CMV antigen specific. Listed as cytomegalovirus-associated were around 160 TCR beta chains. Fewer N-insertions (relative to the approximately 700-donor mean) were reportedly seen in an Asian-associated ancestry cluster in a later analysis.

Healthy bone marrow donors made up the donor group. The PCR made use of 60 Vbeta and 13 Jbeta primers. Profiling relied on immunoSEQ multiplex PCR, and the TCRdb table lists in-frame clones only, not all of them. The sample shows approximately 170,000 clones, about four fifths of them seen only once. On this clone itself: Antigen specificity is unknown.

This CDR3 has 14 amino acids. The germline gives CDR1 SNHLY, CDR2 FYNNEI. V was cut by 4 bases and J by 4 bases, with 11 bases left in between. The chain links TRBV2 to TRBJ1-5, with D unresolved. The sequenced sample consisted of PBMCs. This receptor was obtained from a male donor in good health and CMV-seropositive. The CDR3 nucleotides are TGTGCCAGCAGTGCGGAACGGGGAAATCAGCCCCAGCATTTT. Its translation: CASSAERGNQPQHF.